This TCR beta chain was identified during a study of T cell responses to AZD1222 COVID-19 vaccine. Sequenced by immunoSEQ multiplex PCR; TCRdb stores in-frame clones only, minus some. The data contain more than 90,000 clones, roughly 89% of them seen just once; the ten biggest clones take up 6.5% to 7.5%. Findings and caveats of the study: There were repertoire samples only from the period after the peak T cell response. Donors, mostly white British, included more females; clonal diversity was possibly underestimated.

Some second doses came at about 4 weeks and others at about 12 weeks; these were pooled. Comment on this clone: What it binds is not known.

The sequencing used peripheral blood, collected 28 days after the second AZD1222 dose. The TCR was taken from an adult who received the AZD1222 COVID-19 vaccine.

The CDR3 DNA reads TGTGCCAGCAGCGTAACGGAGGTTGGGGATGAAAAACTGTTTTTT. This gives the protein CASSVTEVGDEKLFF. The J gene is TRBJ1-4, the V gene TRBV9; D remains unclear. Trimming stripped 1 base from V and 6 bases from J, with 13 bases between. CDR3 length equals 15 residues. Germline lookup yields CDR1 SGDLS and CDR2 YYNGEE.